This T cell receptor (beta chain) appears in the sequencing data of a study of blood T cell repertoires in COVID-19 (dated by TCRdb to 2018 to 2020). Background on the whole study: Samples from collaborators originated in the United States, Italy and Spain and spanned both the acute and convalescent phases of COVID-19. The samples were drawn from two sources: the first 160 participants of the ongoing ImmuneRACE study, and 1,000 to 1,500 subjects contributed by 6 global collaborators. The repertoires were released in a freely available public database meant as a resource for research on the immune response to SARS-CoV-2. The prospective study material was composed of cDNA or gDNA derived from T cells, B-cell-depleted T cells, or PBMCs. Where available, HLA class I and class II types were obtained from metadata supplied by the sample provider rather than from assay-based typing. Subjects who had been exposed to COVID-19, were actively infected with it, or had recovered from it provided the deeply sampled blood TCRbeta repertoires that made up the dataset. Nearly every sample came with metadata listing a de-identified subject ID, COVID-19 status, age in years and sex.

CDR1 and CDR2 are drawn from the germline V gene: MDHEN, SYDVKM. The junction carries 10 bases between V and J, which are trimmed by 5 bases and 6 bases respectively. Counted from cysteine to phenylalanine, this CDR3 has 12 amino acids. CDR3 DNA is the only sequence kept; it has 36 bases, read in frame from the first base. Study-wide findings and limitations: Clinical and demographic metadata were provided uncurated, with the amount varying by source and participant.

The immunoSEQ Assay, a bias-controlled multiplex PCR, was used to amplify TCRbeta CDR3 regions from genomic DNA. Per the authors' processing: The number of nucleated cells in each sample was estimated from the amplification of reference gene primers within the assay. To quantify the absolute abundance of each unique TCRbeta CDR3 rearrangement, sequence reads were collapsed and filtered. For each sample, productive Simpson clonality was calculated by taking the square root of Simpson's diversity index across productive rearrangements. Here the immuneACCESS table is served through TCRdb, limited to in-frame sequences with V and J called. Missing clones are a known gap in these copies; in checked studies unresolved V genes cover under half, and the rest lacks a known reason. That table is the source of V, J and clone size, and D and trimming were worked out from the DNA. A total of around 220,000 clones appear in this sample, around 80% of them only once. The biggest ten clones account for 6.5% to 9% of the sample.

Participants in the prospective study were aged roughly 18 to 90 years, lived in more than 20 United States geographic areas, and enrolled through a virtual design. Cohort assignment in the prospective study relied on participant-reported clinical history from a screening survey and a study questionnaire. In the prospective study, mobile phlebotomists collected whole blood, serum and a nasopharyngeal or oropharyngeal swab from each participant. Over an approximately 2-month period, participants in the prospective study had the option of providing additional blood draws and questionnaires. Before DNA extraction, prospective study blood samples were shipped either frozen or at room temperature. Of note for this clone: Its antigen remains unidentified. Base qualities are missing; no much larger clone stands one base away.

The chain couples TRBV28 to TRBJ1-1; the D gene remains uncertain. The TCR originated in a woman in her thirties or forties with acute COVID-19. The sample taken for sequencing was PBMCs or T cells enriched from blood (not recorded which). The DNA is as follows: TGTGCCAGCAGTCGGGGTTTTCCTGAAGCTTTCTTT. Its protein reads: CASSRGFPEAFF. Full variable domain (CDR3 extended with the reference TRBV28 and TRBJ1-1 proteins): DVKVTQSSRYLVKRTGEKVFLECVQDMDHENMFWYRQDPGLGLRLIYFSYDVKMKEKGDIPEGYSVSREKKERFSLILESASTNQTSMYLCASSRGFPEAFFGQGTRLTVV.